A single sample is the source of the 5 T cell receptor beta chains below, sequenced in a study of identical twins (dated by TCRdb to about 2016). The library was obtained by 5' RACE. The reads were generated on an Illumina HiSeq 2000. The raw public data were reprocessed by TCRdb itself: fastp quality trimming at Q25, MiXCR clonotype calling, in-frame beta chains only. Rows matching on CDR3 protein sequence are summarized as one entry with the most common DNA and genes. Within this sample are 400,000 to 600,000 distinct CDR3 sequences, with around 24% of them counted one time only. Approximately 0.5% of the sample rests with the top ten. This sample also appeared in a second study, on yellow fever vaccine responses in identical twins.

Sequenced input: CD4+ T cells sorted from blood. Source of these receptors: a woman aged 18-35 years in good health.

The J gene is TRBJ2-7, the V gene TRBV15, with 8 positions matching TRBD1. V dropped 0 bases and J dropped 4; count of bases not matched to a gene: 11. Germline CDR1 and CDR2: LNHNV and YYDKDF (reference sequence). The CDR3 length is 17 residues. CDR3 sequence reads: CATSRDIGVRGQYEQYF. CDR3 DNA: TGTGCCACCAGCAGAGATATCGGCGTCAGGGGGCAGTACGAGCAGTACTTC.

The sample holds a few counts of this clonotype. The V gene is TRBV5-4, the J gene TRBJ2-1; 14 nucleotides match TRBD2. CDR1 and CDR2 (germline): SGHNT, YYREEE (reference sequence). With V trimmed by 4 bases and J by 4 bases, 7 bases remained unmatched. This CDR3 contains 17 residues. The CDR3 sequence is CASSRDGLAGGYNEQFF. CDR3 DNA sequence: TGTGCCAGCAGCCGAGACGGACTAGCGGGAGGTTACAATGAGCAGTTCTTC.

J is TRBJ2-3 and V is TRBV29-1, with 11 bases identical to TRBD2. After removal of 6 bases from V and 6 bases from J, the junction contained 8 bases not matched to a gene. This CDR3 has 14 residues. Germline V gives CDR1 SQVTM, CDR2 ANQGSEA. CDR3 sequence (DNA): TGCAGCGTCATTACTAGCGGGGGCAGCGATACGCAGTATTTT. This translates into CSVITSGGSDTQYF.

There are a few counts of this clonotype. CDR3 region: CSAQAGTSGTGELFF. CDR3 coding DNA: TGCAGTGCGCAAGCCGGGACTAGCGGCACCGGGGAGCTGTTTTTT. This chain connects TRBV20-1 to TRBJ2-2; 11 nucleotides align to TRBD2. V was pared by 6 bases and J by 4 bases, with 7 bases of the junction left unmatched. This CDR3 has 15 amino acids. The germline V gene encodes CDR1 DFQATT and CDR2 SNEGSKA (reference sequence).

DNA of the CDR3: TGTGCCAGCAGTCTGGACGCCGGACAGGGGGACAACTATGGCTACACCTTC. Amino acid sequence: CASSLDAGQGDNYGYTF. The genes are TRBV12-3 or TRBV12-4 and TRBJ1-2; 10 positions match TRBD1. The CDR3 runs to 17 residues. V was pared by 5 bases and J by 2 bases, with 11 bases of the junction left unmatched.